The clone carrying this T cell receptor beta chain was counted between two and nine times. This record comes from a study of blood T cell repertoires in COVID-19. Overall study context: Acute and convalescent COVID-19 samples came from the United States, Italy and Spain. PBMCs, B-cell-depleted T cells, or T cells were the source of the cDNA or gDNA that made up the material.

As handled by the study authors: For nucleated cells, counts were estimated from reference gene primer amplification. Only in-frame clones appear in the TCRdb table, and some are missing; sequencing was by immunoSEQ multiplex PCR. V and J calls and clone size come straight from that table; D and trimming were deduced from the DNA. This table holds 120,000 or so clones, about 80% found once. The length of the CDR3 is 16 residues. Deletions cut 1 base from V and 4 bases from J, with 14 bases between. Germline CDR1 reads LGHDT; CDR2 reads YNNKEL (reference sequence). Sequenced input: peripheral blood. V and J are TRBV3-1 (or the pseudogene TRBV3-2) and TRBJ1-5; D perhaps matches TRBD1 (5 bases). The sequence was collected from a man aged 65 to 79 with acute or convalescent COVID-19. CDR3 coding DNA: TGTGCCAGCAGCCAAGGGAGGGACGGTGGAAATCAGCCCCAGCATTTT. The encoded protein is CASSQGRDGGNQPQHF.